Sequencing of this T cell receptor (beta chain) was carried out in a study of cytotoxic CD8 clonotypes in ibrutinib-treated CLL. Whole-study context: A mean of around 270,000 productive templates and 94,082 productive rearrangements was obtained per sample. Study-wide findings and caveats: Measured clonality at baseline was greater than in age-matched healthy donors and tracked with circulating CD8+ T-cell counts. In sustained-remission versus progressing patients, sampling times differed.

This clone has just a few counts. Its antigen is unidentified. CDR3 length: 11 amino acids. Between the trimmed V and J ends, which lost 3 bases and 10 bases, there was a span of 8 bases. Germline CDR1 and CDR2: SGHDT and YYEEEE. The protocol was immunoSEQ multiplex PCR, while the TCRdb copy is restricted to in-frame clones and leaves out a portion. The sample shows 150,000 or so clones, 70% to 80% of them seen only once. Sequencing was performed on PBMCs, taken after 12 months of ibrutinib treatment. The TCR sequence derives from a human donor with chronic lymphocytic leukemia. The chain links TRBV5-6 to TRBJ2-1, with D perhaps matching TRBD2 (5 bases). CDR3: CASSSGLEQFF. The CDR3 DNA is TGTGCCAGCAGCTCGGGATTAGAGCAGTTCTTC.